These 32 T cell receptor beta chains were all obtained from the same sample, sequenced in a study of blood T cell repertoires in COVID-19. Method: immunoSEQ multiplex PCR; TCRdb's copy keeps in-frame clones and lacks some. The table lists roughly 170,000 clones, around nine tenths of them singletons. Sequences were obtained from peripheral blood. Receptors originate from a woman between 65 and 79 years old with COVID-19, enrolled during active disease.

CDR3 region: CASSQTSLGRGNTEAFF. In nucleotides, the CDR3 is TGTGCCAGCAGCCAAACAAGTTTGGGGAGGGGGAACACTGAAGCTTTCTTT. The J gene is TRBJ1-1, the V gene TRBV3-1 (or the pseudogene TRBV3-2); TRBD1 might be the D (5 bases). This CDR3 is 17 amino acids long. V lost 2 bases and J 1 base, leaving 17 bases between the germline ends. CDR1 is LGHDT, CDR2 YNNKEL, per germline (reference sequence).

This clone was detected only once. The rearrangement joins TRBV6-1 to TRBJ1-6; D gene ambiguous. The CDR3 is made up of 12 amino acids. Germline V gene lookup returns CDR1 MNHNS and CDR2 SASEGT. V was pared by 3 bases and J by 11 bases, with 8 bases between. CDR3 sequence: CASSDHRAPLHF. The CDR3 nucleotides read TGTGCCAGCAGTGATCACCGGGCACCCCTCCACTTT.

The chain is built from TRBV19 and TRBJ1-1, with D perhaps matching TRBD1 (6 bases). Per germline, CDR1 LNHDA and CDR2 SQIVND (reference sequence). Trimming left V 0 bases short and J 1 base short, with 9 bases between. The CDR3 loop spans 15 amino acids. The CDR3 spells CASSIEWGRNTEAFF. The CDR3 nucleotides are TGTGCCAGTAGTATAGAGTGGGGGCGGAACACTGAAGCTTTCTTT.

V usage is TRBV5-6 and J usage is TRBJ2-3, with D perhaps matching TRBD1 (6 bases). With 2 bases removed from V and 3 bases from J, the gap between germline ends came to 13 bases. The CDR3 consists of 15 residues. Germline assignment: CDR1 SGHDT and CDR2 YYEEEE. CDR3 sequence: CASSLARRGTDTQYF. The CDR3 DNA sequence: TGTGCCAGCAGCTTAGCCCGCAGGGGAACAGATACGCAGTATTTT.

V usage is TRBV30 and J usage is TRBJ1-3; D gene ambiguous. Germline V CDR1 and CDR2: GTSNPN, SVGIG (reference sequence). Between the trimmed V and J ends, which lost 0 bases and 0 bases, there was a span of 9 bases. This CDR3 region has 15 residues. The CDR3 is CAWSVRTSSGNTIYF. CDR3 in DNA: TGTGCCTGGAGTGTACGCACGAGCTCTGGAAACACCATATATTTT.

V and J are TRBV19 and TRBJ2-5, with TRBD2 matching over 7 bases. The CDR3 has 17 residues. Germline values: CDR1 LNHDA, CDR2 SQIVND (reference sequence). V shed 0 bases and J 3 bases; nucleotides not matched to a gene: 10. CDR3 nucleotide sequence: TGTGCCAGTAGTATAGATCCTACCCTAGCGGTTAAAGAGACCCAGTACTTC. Translated, it gives CASSIDPTLAVKETQYF. Based on the CDR3 plus reference TRBV19 and TRBJ2-5, the full variable domain is DGGITQSPKYLFRKEGQNVTLSCEQNLNHDAMYWYRQDPGQGLRLIYYSQIVNDFQKGDIAEGYSVSREKKESFPLTVTSAQKNPTAFYLCASSIDPTLAVKETQYFGPGTRLLVL.

The chain couples TRBV30 to TRBJ2-3; 12 nucleotides line up with TRBD2. The trim removed 0 bases at V and 2 bases at J, leaving 6 bases unmatched. This CDR3 has 17 residues. CDR1 is GTSNPN, CDR2 SVGIG, per germline (reference sequence). The CDR3 DNA reads as TGTGCCTGGAGTGTACAACGGACTAGCGGGAACACAGATACGCAGTATTTT. Its protein product is CAWSVQRTSGNTDTQYF.

The chain is built from TRBV6-5 and TRBJ1-1; 7 bases line up with TRBD1. The length of the CDR3 is 16 residues. The germline V gene encodes CDR1 MNHEY and CDR2 SVGAGI. V lost 4 bases, J lost 1 base, and 9 bases stayed unmatched. This chain's CDR3 is CASSSRHRGRNTEAFF. The CDR3 DNA reads as TGTGCCAGCAGTTCTCGACACAGGGGAAGGAACACTGAAGCTTTCTTT.

The rearrangement uses TRBV28 and TRBJ1-1, with D possibly being TRBD1 (6 bases). CDR3 size: 13 residues. Looked up from germline, CDR1 is MDHEN and CDR2 is SYDVKM. The ends were cut back, 5 bases at V and 6 bases at J, with 13 bases in the middle. The CDR3 protein is CASSTQGSSEAFF. The CDR3 nucleotides are TGTGCCAGCAGTACCCAGGGGAGTTCTGAAGCTTTCTTT.

This sequence joins TRBV28 and TRBJ1-1, with D unresolved. V was pared by 2 bases and J by 1 base, with 8 bases between. The CDR3 is 14 amino acids. CDR1 is MDHEN and CDR2 is SYDVKM in the germline V gene. This CDR3 is CASSLARQNTEAFF. In DNA, the CDR3 is TGTGCCAGCAGTTTAGCCCGACAGAACACTGAAGCTTTCTTT.

V gene TRBV28 combines with J gene TRBJ1-2; the match to TRBD1 covers 7 bases. V trimming: 5 bases; J trimming: 4 bases; junction bases outside the gene matches: 16. Per the germline V gene, CDR1 is MDHEN and CDR2 is SYDVKM. The CDR3 is made up of 17 amino acids. CDR3 DNA sequence: TGTGCCAGCAGTCCCGACAGGGCTACGGCTAGATCCTATGGCTACACCTTC. Amino acids: CASSPDRATARSYGYTF.

The V and J genes are TRBV3-1 (or the pseudogene TRBV3-2) and TRBJ1-1, with 7 positions matching TRBD1. This CDR3 region has 14 residues. Trimming took 0 bases from V and 4 from J; bases not matched to a gene: 2. Germline V CDR1 and CDR2: LGHDT, YNNKEL (reference sequence). The CDR3 bases are TGTGCCAGCAGCCAAGAGAGGGGGCGCACTGAAGCTTTCTTT. Protein: CASSQERGRTEAFF.

This rearrangement joins TRBV5-6 to TRBJ2-7; D call uncertain. The CDR3 contains 15 residues. Per germline, CDR1 SGHDT and CDR2 YYEEEE. Trimming cost V 0 bases and J 5 bases, with 15 bases left between them. This CDR3 reads CASSLDGSSWNEQYF. The CDR3 region has the DNA TGTGCCAGCAGCTTGGACGGGTCAAGCTGGAACGAGCAGTACTTC.

CDR3 nucleotide sequence: TGCGCCAGCACCTACAACGCCGAGGGCTACGAGCAGTACTTC. Its protein product is CASTYNAEGYEQYF. This sequence joins TRBV5-1 and TRBJ2-7; D is perhaps TRBD2 (5 bases). The V end lost 6 bases, the J end lost 3 bases, and 16 bases lay between the germline ends. The CDR3 extends over 14 amino acids. Germline loops: CDR1 SGHRS, CDR2 YFSETQ.

This rearrangement joins TRBV28 to TRBJ1-1; TRBD1 matches 7 bases. V gave up 6 bases and J gave up 3 bases; unmatched junction bases: 7. The CDR3 is 14 residues long. Germline-derived CDR1 and CDR2 are MDHEN and SYDVKM. CDR3 protein: CASSLPGGHTEAFF. CDR3 in DNA: TGTGCCAGCAGCCTACCAGGGGGGCACACTGAAGCTTTCTTT.

This clone was seen a single time. The V gene is TRBV19, the J gene TRBJ2-1; 8 bases fit TRBD1. This CDR3 is 12 amino acids long. Germline V CDR1 and CDR2: LNHDA, SQIVND (reference sequence). Trimming at V came to 4 bases and at J to 14 bases, leaving 7 bases not matched to a gene. CDR3 sequence: CASSTVDRAKFF. The CDR3 bases are TGTGCCAGTAGTACCGTGGACAGGGCTAAGTTCTTC.

V is TRBV27 and J is TRBJ2-2, with 10 nucleotides matching TRBD2. The J segment lost 0 bases and the V segment lost 6 bases, leaving 7 bases of the junction unmatched. Germline assignment: CDR1 MNHEY and CDR2 SMNVEV (reference sequence). The CDR3 is 17 amino acids. CDR3 sequence (DNA): TGTGCCAGCAGCCTAGCGGGAGATCAGCCGAACACCGGGGAGCTGTTTTTT. It translates to CASSLAGDQPNTGELFF.

This clone has just one count. This same CDR3 is encoded by further DNA sequences in the sample. V gene TRBV19 combines with J gene TRBJ1-5; TRBD1 might be the D (6 bases). CDR1 and CDR2 from the germline V gene are LNHDA and SQIVND (reference sequence). This CDR3 region has 14 residues. V was trimmed by 2 bases and J by 4 bases, leaving 9 bases between them. The CDR3 spells CASSIWQGNQPQHF. Written as DNA, the CDR3 is TGTGCCAGTAGTATATGGCAGGGGAATCAGCCCCAGCATTTT.

This chain joins TRBV28 and TRBJ1-2, with 8 bases that match TRBD1. The J segment lost 0 bases and the V segment lost 4 bases, leaving 4 bases of the junction unmatched. The CDR3 extends over 15 amino acids. Germline V gene lookup returns CDR1 MDHEN and CDR2 SYDVKM. The CDR3 nucleotides read TGTGCCAGCAGTTCACCGACAGGGGCTAACTATGGCTACACCTTC. It codes for CASSSPTGANYGYTF.

Details on this clone: The junction differs from germline at one of its ends, possibly a read error. J is TRBJ1-1 and V is TRBV2; D may be TRBD1 (5 bases). Germline assignment: CDR1 SNHLY and CDR2 FYNNEI. The CDR3 has 13 residues. As DNA, the CDR3 is TGTGCCAGCAGAGAAGGACAGAACACTGAAGCTTTCTTT. As protein: CASREGQNTEAFF. Complete variable domain (other parts from reference TRBV2 and TRBJ1-1): EPEVTQTPSHQVTQMGQEVILRCVPISNHLYFYWYRQILGQKVEFLVSFYNNEISEKSEIFDDQFSVERPDGSNFTLKIRSTKLEDSAMYFCASREGQNTEAFFGQGTRLTVV.

The gene calls are TRBV6-4 and TRBJ2-1; TRBD1 matches at 8 bases. Germline values: CDR1 MRHNA, CDR2 SNTAGT. This CDR3 is 15 amino acids long. After removal of 4 bases from V and 2 bases from J, the junction contained 4 bases not matched to a gene. CDR3 protein: CASSVTQGAYNEQFF. DNA for the CDR3: TGTGCCAGCAGTGTAACACAGGGGGCCTACAATGAGCAGTTCTTC.

The chain carries TRBV6-5 and TRBJ2-3; TRBD1 is a possible D gene (6 bases). Germline loops: CDR1 MNHEY, CDR2 SVGAGI. Trimming shortened V by 7 bases and J by 2 bases, and 13 bases separated the two germline ends. The CDR3 sequence is 14 residues long. This CDR3 is CASNYQGLTDTQYF. DNA of the CDR3: TGTGCCAGCAATTATCAGGGGCTCACAGATACGCAGTATTTT.

This chain uses TRBV7-9 with TRBJ1-2, with TRBD1 matching 7 bases. CDR1 SEHNR and CDR2 FQNEAQ come from the germline V gene (reference sequence). V trimming: 3 bases; J trimming: 0 bases; junction bases outside the gene matches: 4. This CDR3 is 15 amino acids long. CDR3: CASSFPGGTNYGYTF. In nucleotides, the CDR3 is TGTGCCAGCAGCTTCCCAGGGGGAACTAACTATGGCTACACCTTC.

The gene calls are TRBV19 and TRBJ2-2; 7 positions agree with TRBD1. After removal of 7 bases from V and 1 base from J, the junction contained 3 bases not matched to a gene. Per the germline V gene, CDR1 is LNHDA and CDR2 is SQIVND (reference sequence). The CDR3 consists of 14 residues. The CDR3 DNA reads TGTGCCAGTACGAGGACAGGGAACACCGGGGAGCTGTTTTTT. It codes for CASTRTGNTGELFF.

In DNA form, the CDR3 reads TGTGCCAGCAGACCAGACAGGGGAAATTCCTACGAGCAGTACTTC. It codes for CASRPDRGNSYEQYF. The gene calls are TRBV28 and TRBJ2-7; 8 bases map to TRBD1. The length of the CDR3 is 15 residues. Germline V gene sequence: CDR1 MDHEN, CDR2 SYDVKM. After removal of 6 bases from V and 1 base from J, the junction contained 8 bases not matched to a gene.

V and J are TRBV29-1 and TRBJ2-1; no definite D call. Trimming cost V 4 bases and J 6 bases, with 10 bases left between them. The CDR3 totals 12 residues. Germline V lookup: CDR1 SQVTM, CDR2 ANQGSEA. The CDR3 is CSVVRTANEQFF. CDR3 nucleotide sequence: TGCAGCGTTGTCAGAACCGCCAATGAGCAGTTCTTC.

V gene TRBV7-8 combines with J gene TRBJ1-6; 7 positions agree with TRBD1. V shed 2 bases, J shed 6 bases, and the junction held 4 bases outside the gene matches. Germline loops: CDR1 SGHVS, CDR2 FQNEAQ. This CDR3 spans 15 amino acids. The CDR3 DNA reads as TGTGCCAGCAGCTTATCGGGACAGATTAATTCACCCCTCCACTTT. The encoded protein is CASSLSGQINSPLHF.

This chain connects TRBV5-8 to TRBJ2-5; TRBD2 matches at 15 bases. This CDR3 contains 16 residues. Losses at the gene ends were 4 bases for V and 4 bases for J; bases not matched to a gene: 5. Germline-derived CDR1 and CDR2 are SGHTS and YDEGEE. Here the CDR3 DNA reads TGTGCCAGCAGCCAGGGACTAGCGGGAGGTGGAGAGACCCAGTACTTC. The encoded protein is CASSQGLAGGGETQYF.

Of note for this clone: One junction end disagrees with the germline gene, perhaps due to a read error. The chain uses TRBV6-5 and TRBJ2-2; D may be TRBD2 (5 bases). This CDR3 contains 11 residues. In germline, CDR1 is MNHEY, CDR2 SVGAGI. CDR3 region: CASRDGGQLFF. CDR3 in DNA: TGTGCCAGCAGGGACGGCGGGCAGCTGTTTTTT.

The chain uses TRBV21-1 and TRBJ2-2; the DNA was not used to check the table's D call, TRBD2. TRBV21-1 is listed as a pseudogene. This CDR3 has 14 residues. CDR3: CALPAAGKTGELFF. For the CDR3, the DNA is TGTGCCTTACCAGCAGCGGGAAAAACCGGGGAGCTGTTTTTT.

This clone was counted only a few times. This chain joins TRBV14 and TRBJ2-7, with unresolved D. The CDR3 runs 13 residues. Germline V lookup: CDR1 SGHDN, CDR2 FVKESK. Between the trimmed V and J ends, which lost 3 bases and 6 bases, there was a span of 12 bases. The CDR3 sequence: CASSQTEIGEQYF. The CDR3 DNA sequence: TGTGCCAGCAGCCAGACTGAGATAGGCGAGCAGTACTTC.

V and J are TRBV18 and TRBJ1-6; TRBD1 matches at 8 bases. The CDR3 sequence is 13 residues long. Trimming cost V 4 bases and J 7 bases; bases outside gene matches: 0. The germline V gene encodes CDR1 KGHSH and CDR2 LQKENI. The CDR3: CASSRTGNSPLHF. CDR3 nucleotide sequence: TGTGCCAGCTCACGGACAGGGAATTCACCCCTCCACTTT.